A selection of T cell receptor beta chains follows, all from one sample in a study of blood T cell repertoires in COVID-19. Sequenced by immunoSEQ multiplex PCR; TCRdb stores in-frame clones only, minus some. The table lists 310,000 or so clones, roughly 87% of them singletons, with approximately 9.3% in the top ten. The sequenced sample was peripheral blood. These receptors all stem from a man aged 25-45 years with COVID-19, enrolled during active disease. CDR3s include the opening cysteine and the closing phenylalanine or tryptophan. The order of the fields is J gene, D gene, CDR3 length, V gene, CDR3 protein. A D gene is named only where the DNA matches it firmly.

TRBJ2-3,.,14,TRBV15,CATSRGEPTDTQYF
TRBJ1-1,.,15,TRBV10-3,CAISEGGGGRTEAFF
TRBJ2-2,.,15,TRBV11-2,CASSRPGTNTGELFF
TRBJ1-1,.,13,TRBV6-5,CASSYSADSEAFF
TRBJ2-2,.,15,TRBV18,CASSPPHRAIGELFF
TRBJ1-6,TRBD1,17,TRBV25-1,CASSEYGQGRSNSPLHF
TRBJ2-7,TRBD1,14,TRBV27,CASSLDRGGYEQYF
TRBJ2-2,.,14,TRBV19,CASTQDRNTGELFF
TRBJ1-2,TRBD1,19,TRBV7-3,CASKPGGTGAIRTNYGYTF
TRBJ2-3,TRBD1,16,TRBV5-6,CASSARDRGWVDTQYF
TRBJ2-2,.,16,TRBV7-9,CASSLDRSWNTGELFF
TRBJ2-3,TRBD2,16,TRBV5-5,CASSLALAGGGDTQYF
TRBJ1-2,.,14,TRBV6-1,CASSERGATSVYTF
TRBJ1-4,TRBD1,15,TRBV5-5,CASREGDRQNEKLFF
TRBJ2-1,.,14,TRBV7-3,CASSFLQGGNEQFF
TRBJ2-2,.,16,TRBV5-1,CASRPRDLPNPGELFF